These 14 T cell receptor beta chains share one sample of origin, sequenced in a study of blood T cell repertoires in COVID-19. Profiled with immunoSEQ multiplex PCR; TCRdb holds only in-frame clones, not every one. The sample includes approximately 140,000 clones, roughly 85% seen only once; the top ten take 6.5% to 9.5%. Sequencing was done on a sample of peripheral blood. The receptors come from a woman aged 60 to 75 with COVID-19, enrolled during active disease.

The chain employs TRBV4-3 and TRBJ1-1; the match to TRBD1 covers 9 bases. After removal of 0 bases from V and 5 bases from J, the junction contained 13 bases not matched to a gene. This CDR3 comprises 18 residues. Germline loops: CDR1 LGHNA, CDR2 YSLEER. CDR3 nucleotides: TGCGCCAGCAGCCAAGAAGCCTTCGGGACAGGGAATGAGACTGAAGCTTTCTTT. Its protein is CASSQEAFGTGNETEAFF.

This chain links TRBV6-5 with TRBJ1-3; D gene uncertain. Trimming took 4 bases from V and 8 from J, leaving 21 bases between them. CDR3 length: 16 residues. Germline CDR1 and CDR2: MNHEY and SVGAGI. The CDR3 DNA follows: TGTGCCAGCAGTTCTACTGAGGCGGGAAGCGCGGACACCATATATTTT. Translating it yields CASSSTEAGSADTIYF.

The V gene is TRBV5-5, the J gene TRBJ1-2, with 10 bases fitting TRBD1. V lost 0 bases to trimming and J lost 4 bases; unmatched junction nucleotides: 6. The CDR3 has 16 amino acids. In germline, CDR1 is SGHKS, CDR2 YYEKEE (reference sequence). The CDR3: CASSLDPGDRGYGYTF. CDR3 nucleotides: TGTGCCAGCAGCTTGGATCCCGGGGACAGGGGCTATGGCTACACCTTC.

The chain carries TRBV15 and TRBJ2-7; 8 bases are shared with TRBD2. The J segment lost 0 bases and the V segment lost 6 bases, leaving 7 bases of the junction unmatched. Germline CDR1 LNHNV, CDR2 YYDKDF (reference sequence). The CDR3 spans 15 residues. The CDR3 nucleotides read TGTGCCACCAGAAAAGGTAGCGGGGCCTCCTACGAGCAGTACTTC. Protein product: CATRKGSGASYEQYF.

This clone has only a few counts. The chain has TRBV21-1 and TRBJ1-5. TRBV21-1 is listed as a pseudogene. This CDR3 has 10 amino acids. The CDR3 protein is CASSRQPQHF. CDR3 bases: TGTGCCAGCAGCCGTCAGCCCCAGCATTTT.

The chain uses TRBV18 and TRBJ1-6; D remains ambiguous. Trimming stripped 6 bases from V and 10 bases from J, with 10 bases between. The germline V gene has CDR1 KGHSH and CDR2 LQKENI. CDR3 length: 12 amino acids. The DNA of the CDR3 is TGTGCCAGCTCCCGCCCGCGGTCACCCCTCCACTTT. It codes for CASSRPRSPLHF.

Here the CDR3 reads CASSRRQGAEETQYF. Written as DNA, the CDR3 is TGTGCCAGTAGTCGCCGACAGGGGGCAGAGGAGACCCAGTACTTC. The chain joins TRBV19 to TRBJ2-5; 10 nucleotides match TRBD1. V lost 5 bases, J lost 5 bases, and 8 bases stayed unmatched. The CDR3 runs 15 residues. CDR1 is LNHDA, CDR2 SQIVND, per germline (reference sequence).

This sequence joins TRBV29-1 and TRBJ1-2; possibly TRBD1 for D (6 bases). Germline values: CDR1 SQVTM, CDR2 ANQGSEA. Deletions cut 4 bases from V and 4 bases from J, with 13 bases between. The CDR3 contains 13 residues. In DNA, the CDR3 is TGCAGCGTTGGATTGGACAGCTCCTATGGCTACACCTTC. The encoded protein is CSVGLDSSYGYTF.

The chain carries TRBV27 and TRBJ1-2, with D perhaps TRBD1 (5 bases). CDR1 is MNHEY and CDR2 is SMNVEV in the germline V gene (reference sequence). V shed 6 bases and J shed 6 bases, with 20 bases lying between them. The CDR3 has 15 residues. The CDR3 is CASSPEGAGVNGYTF. DNA of the CDR3: TGTGCCAGCAGCCCAGAAGGGGCTGGAGTTAATGGCTACACCTTC.

This sequence joins TRBV27 and TRBJ2-6; D unclear. This CDR3 contains 13 residues. In germline, CDR1 is MNHEY, CDR2 SMNVEV (reference sequence). V was trimmed by 7 bases and J by 1 base, leaving 5 bases between them. In nucleotides, the CDR3 is TGTGCCAGCAAAGCTTCTGGGGCCAACGTCCTGACTTTC. It specifies CASKASGANVLTF.

The chain couples TRBV9 to TRBJ2-1; D possibly corresponds to TRBD2 (6 bases). V was shortened by 0 bases and J by 3 bases, with 13 bases between the two germline ends. The CDR3 length is 16 residues. From germline, CDR1 is SGDLS and CDR2 YYNGEE. CDR3 amino acids: CASSVATGGVYNEQFF. The CDR3 bases are TGTGCCAGCAGCGTAGCCACCGGAGGGGTCTACAATGAGCAGTTCTTC.

The chain links TRBV2 to TRBJ2-7; 9 nucleotides match TRBD2. CDR1 and CDR2 (germline): SNHLY, FYNNEI. After removal of 5 bases from V and 3 bases from J, the junction contained 5 bases not matched to a gene. CDR3 length equals 14 residues. Here the CDR3 DNA reads TGTGCCAGCAGTCGAGGAGCGGGGGGCTACGAGCAGTACTTC. Protein product: CASSRGAGGYEQYF.

The chain is built from TRBV2 and TRBJ1-6, with D perhaps matching TRBD1 (6 bases). Per germline, CDR1 SNHLY and CDR2 FYNNEI. This CDR3 region has 14 residues. V was trimmed by 7 bases and J by 4 bases, leaving 11 bases between them. The CDR3 DNA follows: TGTGCCAGCAAAGGACAGCCGTATAATTCACCCCTCCACTTT. This encodes CASKGQPYNSPLHF.

The chain joins TRBV2 to TRBJ2-5; tentative D call: TRBD1 (5 bases). The CDR3 has 13 amino acids. The V gene's germline CDR1 is SNHLY and CDR2 FYNNEI. Trimming removed 5 bases at V and 1 base at J, with 8 bases between. CDR3 bases: TGTGCCAGCAGTAGGACACTCCAAGAGACCCAGTACTTC. Its translation: CASSRTLQETQYF.